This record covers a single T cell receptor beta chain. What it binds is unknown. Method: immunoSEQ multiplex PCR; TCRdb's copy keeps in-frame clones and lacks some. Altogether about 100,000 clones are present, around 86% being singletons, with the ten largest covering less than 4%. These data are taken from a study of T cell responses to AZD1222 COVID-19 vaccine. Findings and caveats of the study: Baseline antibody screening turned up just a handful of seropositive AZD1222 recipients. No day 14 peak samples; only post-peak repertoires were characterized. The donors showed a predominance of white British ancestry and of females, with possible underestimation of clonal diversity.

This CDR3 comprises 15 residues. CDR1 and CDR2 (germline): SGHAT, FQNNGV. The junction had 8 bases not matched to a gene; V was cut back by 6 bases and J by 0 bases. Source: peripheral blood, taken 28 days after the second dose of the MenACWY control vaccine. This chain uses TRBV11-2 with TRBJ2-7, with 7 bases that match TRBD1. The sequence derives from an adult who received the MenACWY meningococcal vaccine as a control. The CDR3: CASRTGTDLSYEQYF. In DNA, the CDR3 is TGTGCCAGCAGGACCGGGACAGATCTCTCCTACGAGCAGTACTTC.